These T cell receptor beta chains were read from a single sample in a study of T cell responses to AZD1222 COVID-19 vaccine. Sequencing was performed with immunoSEQ multiplex PCR; in TCRdb, only in-frame clones are kept and a portion is missing. This sample has some 74,000 clones, with about nine tenths found just once. The sample consisted of peripheral blood, taken 28 days after the second AZD1222 dose. These receptors originate from an adult who received the AZD1222 COVID-19 vaccine. Both conserved end residues are part of each CDR3. A D gene is named only where the DNA matches it firmly. Only some rows state a clone size, as once, few, many or a class for expanded clones.

V gene: TRBV19; D gene: .; J gene: TRBJ1-1; clone size: .; CDR3 protein: CASIRGSTEAFF; CDR3 DNA: TGTGCCAGTATCCGTGGTTCCACTGAAGCTTTCTTT
V gene: TRBV29-1; D gene: .; J gene: TRBJ1-1; clone size: .; CDR3 protein: CSVEGVLNTEAFF; CDR3 DNA: TGCAGCGTTGAGGGGGTATTGAACACTGAAGCTTTCTTT
V gene: TRBV7-8; D gene: .; J gene: TRBJ1-2; clone size: .; CDR3 protein: CASSLDHSNYGYTF; CDR3 DNA: TGTGCCAGCAGCTTAGATCACAGTAACTATGGCTACACCTTC
V gene: TRBV24-1; D gene: .; J gene: TRBJ2-7; clone size: .; CDR3 protein: CATSEGYEQYF; CDR3 DNA: TGTGCCACCAGTGAAGGTTACGAGCAGTACTTC
V gene: TRBV19; D gene: .; J gene: TRBJ2-5; clone size: .; CDR3 protein: CASSIATGYQETQYF; CDR3 DNA: TGTGCCAGTAGTATAGCCACCGGCTACCAAGAGACCCAGTACTTC
V gene: TRBV15; D gene: TRBD1; J gene: TRBJ1-2; clone size: .; CDR3 protein: CATSEARGGPGYTF; CDR3 DNA: TGTGCCACCAGCGAGGCCAGGGGGGGTCCTGGCTACACCTTC
V gene: TRBV10-3; D gene: .; J gene: TRBJ2-7; clone size: .; CDR3 protein: CAIRDPTRVTEQYF; CDR3 DNA: TGTGCCATCAGAGACCCCACCAGGGTTACCGAGCAGTACTTC
V gene: TRBV9; D gene: TRBD2; J gene: TRBJ2-3; clone size: .; CDR3 protein: CASSVGLGITDTQYF; CDR3 DNA: TGTGCCAGCAGCGTTGGACTAGGGATCACAGATACGCAGTATTTT
V gene: TRBV24-1; D gene: .; J gene: TRBJ2-1; clone size: once; CDR3 protein: CATSDIGTAGEEQFF; CDR3 DNA: TGTGCCACCAGTGATATCGGGACGGCCGGCGAGGAGCAGTTCTTC
V gene: TRBV18; D gene: TRBD1; J gene: TRBJ2-6; clone size: .; CDR3 protein: CASSPLLGPGTGGSGANVLTF; CDR3 DNA: TGTGCCAGCTCACCCCTTTTGGGGCCCGGGACAGGGGGCTCTGGGGCCAACGTCCTGACTTTC
V gene: TRBV11-3; D gene: .; J gene: TRBJ2-2; clone size: .; CDR3 protein: CASSRETGELFF; CDR3 DNA: TGTGCCAGCAGCCGGGAGACCGGGGAGCTGTTTTTT
V gene: TRBV19; D gene: .; J gene: TRBJ1-5; clone size: .; CDR3 protein: CANKRVRGNQPQHF; CDR3 DNA: TGTGCCAACAAACGGGTTAGGGGCAATCAGCCCCAGCATTTT
V gene: TRBV30; D gene: TRBD2; J gene: TRBJ2-3; clone size: once; CDR3 protein: CAWNKRGGTDTQYF; CDR3 DNA: TGTGCCTGGAACAAGCGGGGGGGGACAGATACGCAGTATTTT
V gene: TRBV7-9; D gene: .; J gene: TRBJ1-1; clone size: .; CDR3 protein: CASSTRDAWRNNTEAFF; CDR3 DNA: TGTGCCAGCAGCACCCGGGACGCCTGGCGCAATAACACTGAAGCTTTCTTT
V gene: TRBV5-6; D gene: .; J gene: TRBJ2-1; clone size: .; CDR3 protein: CASSLRGHNEQFF; CDR3 DNA: TGTGCCAGCAGCTTGCGGGGACACAATGAGCAGTTCTTC
V gene: TRBV21-1; D gene: .; J gene: TRBJ2-2; clone size: few; CDR3 protein: CASSPLPHWTGAYTGELFF; CDR3 DNA: TGTGCCAGCAGCCCCCTTCCTCATTGGACAGGGGCATACACCGGGGAGCTGTTTTTT
V gene: TRBV5-4; D gene: .; J gene: TRBJ1-2; clone size: .; CDR3 protein: CASSPKGSDGYTF; CDR3 DNA: TGTGCCAGCAGCCCGAAGGGCAGCGATGGCTACACCTTC
V gene: TRBV28; D gene: TRBD1; J gene: TRBJ1-1; clone size: .; CDR3 protein: CASRPNPGQGFKAFF; CDR3 DNA: TGTGCCAGCAGACCAAATCCGGGACAGGGATTTAAAGCTTTCTTT
V gene: TRBV2; D gene: TRBD1; J gene: TRBJ1-1; clone size: .; CDR3 protein: CASTPPGTGGDGAEAFF; CDR3 DNA: TGTGCCAGCACCCCACCCGGGACAGGGGGCGACGGGGCTGAAGCTTTCTTT
V gene: TRBV5-5; D gene: .; J gene: TRBJ1-1; clone size: .; CDR3 protein: CASSLFARRITKNTEAFF; CDR3 DNA: TGTGCCAGCAGCTTGTTCGCCAGAAGGATAACAAAGAACACTGAAGCTTTCTTT
V gene: TRBV9; D gene: .; J gene: TRBJ1-1; clone size: .; CDR3 protein: CASSRGEGRGTEAFF; CDR3 DNA: TGTGCCAGCAGCCGAGGGGAGGGCCGGGGCACTGAAGCTTTCTTT
V gene: TRBV7-2; D gene: TRBD1; J gene: TRBJ1-2; clone size: .; CDR3 protein: CASSSEGGTGSLRHTF; CDR3 DNA: TGTGCCAGCAGTTCCGAAGGCGGGACAGGGTCTTTACGGCACACCTTC
V gene: TRBV6-5; D gene: .; J gene: TRBJ1-6; clone size: .; CDR3 protein: CASSYGDRDTYSPLHF; CDR3 DNA: TGTGCCAGCAGTTACGGGGACCGGGACACCTATTCACCCCTCCACTTT
V gene: TRBV29-1; D gene: .; J gene: TRBJ2-4; clone size: few; CDR3 protein: CSVKGDIQYF; CDR3 DNA: TGCAGCGTGAAGGGAGACATTCAGTACTTC
V gene: TRBV27; D gene: TRBD1; J gene: TRBJ2-1; clone size: .; CDR3 protein: CASSLSGQGNPFF; CDR3 DNA: TGTGCCAGCAGTTTATCGGGACAGGGTAATCCGTTCTTC
V gene: TRBV9; D gene: .; J gene: TRBJ1-4; clone size: .; CDR3 protein: CASSAQGLGEKLFF; CDR3 DNA: TGTGCCAGCAGCGCCCAGGGGCTAGGGGAAAAACTGTTTTTT
V gene: TRBV11-1; D gene: .; J gene: TRBJ2-1; clone size: .; CDR3 protein: CASSSAPMTGNEQFF; CDR3 DNA: TGTGCCAGCAGCTCCGCCCCCATGACCGGCAATGAGCAGTTCTTC
V gene: TRBV6-2/TRBV6-3; D gene: .; J gene: TRBJ1-1; clone size: once; CDR3 protein: CASSYGGNTEAFF; CDR3 DNA: TGTGCCAGCAGTTACGGCGGGAACACTGAAGCTTTCTTT
V gene: TRBV10-3; D gene: TRBD1; J gene: TRBJ1-4; clone size: .; CDR3 protein: CAISITGGGEKLFF; CDR3 DNA: TGTGCCATCAGCATTACAGGGGGCGGTGAAAAACTGTTTTTT
V gene: TRBV28; D gene: TRBD2; J gene: TRBJ2-3; clone size: .; CDR3 protein: CASSPPAGGGTDTQYF; CDR3 DNA: TGTGCCAGCAGTCCCCCTGCGGGGGGGGGTACAGATACGCAGTATTTT
V gene: TRBV12-3/TRBV12-4; D gene: .; J gene: TRBJ2-7; clone size: .; CDR3 protein: CASAAVYEQYF; CDR3 DNA: TGTGCCAGCGCTGCCGTCTACGAGCAGTACTTC
V gene: TRBV9; D gene: .; J gene: TRBJ2-7; clone size: .; CDR3 protein: CASSVEDSFYEQYF; CDR3 DNA: TGTGCCAGCAGCGTAGAGGACAGCTTCTACGAGCAGTACTTC
V gene: TRBV5-6; D gene: TRBD2; J gene: TRBJ2-7; clone size: .; CDR3 protein: CASSLDGGAAYEQYF; CDR3 DNA: TGTGCCAGCAGCTTGGACGGGGGGGCCGCCTACGAGCAGTACTTC
V gene: TRBV5-6; D gene: .; J gene: TRBJ2-5; clone size: .; CDR3 protein: CASTRGRNQETQYF; CDR3 DNA: TGTGCCAGCACCCGCGGACGGAACCAAGAGACCCAGTACTTC
V gene: TRBV13; D gene: .; J gene: TRBJ1-1; clone size: .; CDR3 protein: CASSSKGSGGAFF; CDR3 DNA: TGTGCCAGCAGCTCAAAAGGGTCTGGCGGAGCTTTCTTT
V gene: TRBV4-1; D gene: .; J gene: TRBJ2-1; clone size: .; CDR3 protein: CASSQRSLSVSYNEQFF; CDR3 DNA: TGCGCCAGCAGCCAACGCAGTCTCTCTGTTTCCTACAATGAGCAGTTCTTC
V gene: TRBV2; D gene: TRBD1; J gene: TRBJ1-1; clone size: .; CDR3 protein: CASSDTGTANTEAFF; CDR3 DNA: TGTGCCAGCAGTGATACCGGGACAGCGAACACTGAAGCTTTCTTT